This is a list of T cell receptor beta chains from one sample in a study of OX40 agonist ivuxolimab in advanced cancers. This table comes from immunoSEQ multiplex PCR, and its TCRdb copy is limited to in-frame clones, with some not included. Of roughly 50,000 clones listed, around 83% were seen once; the top ten hold around 0.91%. This specimen was CD4+ or CD8+ T cells sorted from blood, taken in a trial of the OX40 agonist ivuxolimab. The source of these receptors is an adult with an advanced solid tumor such as melanoma, head and neck, liver or kidney cancer. The CDR3 runs from the conserved cysteine through the conserved F or W. The D gene is left open where the match is weak. The size field is filled for only some rows; it gives once, few, many or a size class.

V gene: TRBV18; CDR3 length: 14; J gene: TRBJ2-1; D gene: TRBD1; clone size: NA; CDR3 DNA: TGTGCCAGCTCAGGGACAGGGGTCTACAATGAGCAGTTCTTC; CDR3 protein: CASSGTGVYNEQFF
V gene: TRBV28; CDR3 length: 16; J gene: TRBJ2-3; D gene: NA; clone size: NA; CDR3 DNA: TGTGCCAGCAGTTTTCTTCTGGCAGGCCGCACAGATACGCAGTATTTT; CDR3 protein: CASSFLLAGRTDTQYF
V gene: TRBV14; CDR3 length: 17; J gene: TRBJ2-7; D gene: NA; clone size: NA; CDR3 DNA: TGTGCCAGCAGCCAAGATTGGGGTATCTTGAGCTCCTACGAGCAGTACTTC; CDR3 protein: CASSQDWGILSSYEQYF
V gene: TRBV6-5; CDR3 length: 13; J gene: TRBJ1-1; D gene: NA; clone size: NA; CDR3 DNA: TGTGCCAGCAGTTACTCCCCCCTCACGGCGGCTTTCTTT; CDR3 protein: CASSYSPLTAAFF
V gene: TRBV7-8; CDR3 length: 16; J gene: TRBJ1-6; D gene: NA; clone size: NA; CDR3 DNA: TGTGCCAGCAGCCCCGGAAGGACCTCCTATAATTCACCCCTCCACTTT; CDR3 protein: CASSPGRTSYNSPLHF
V gene: TRBV6-5; CDR3 length: 15; J gene: TRBJ1-5; D gene: NA; clone size: NA; CDR3 DNA: TGTGCCAGCTCCATCGGGCAGCTTAGCAATCAGCCCCAGCATTTT; CDR3 protein: CASSIGQLSNQPQHF
V gene: TRBV4-2; CDR3 length: 15; J gene: TRBJ1-3; D gene: TRBD1; clone size: NA; CDR3 DNA: TGTGCCAGCAGCCTTCCGACAGGGCCTGGAAACACCATATATTTT; CDR3 protein: CASSLPTGPGNTIYF
V gene: TRBV18; CDR3 length: 15; J gene: TRBJ1-2; D gene: NA; clone size: NA; CDR3 DNA: TGTGCCAGCTCACCCACCCGGGACACATCTTATGGCTACACCTTC; CDR3 protein: CASSPTRDTSYGYTF
V gene: TRBV5-1; CDR3 length: 13; J gene: TRBJ1-5; D gene: NA; clone size: NA; CDR3 DNA: TGCGCCAGCAGCTTGTCACCAAATCAGCCCCAGCATTTT; CDR3 protein: CASSLSPNQPQHF
V gene: TRBV4-1; CDR3 length: 13; J gene: TRBJ2-3; D gene: NA; clone size: NA; CDR3 DNA: TGCGCCAGCAGCCACCCGAACACAGATACGCAGTATTTT; CDR3 protein: CASSHPNTDTQYF
V gene: TRBV15; CDR3 length: 11; J gene: TRBJ2-5; D gene: NA; clone size: NA; CDR3 DNA: TGTGCCACCAGCAGACAAGAGACCCAGTACTTC; CDR3 protein: CATSRQETQYF
V gene: TRBV5-1; CDR3 length: 17; J gene: TRBJ2-1; D gene: TRBD2; clone size: NA; CDR3 DNA: TGCGCCAGCAGCACGACTAGCGGGGGGGCCTCCCACAATGAGCAGTTCTTC; CDR3 protein: CASSTTSGGASHNEQFF
V gene: TRBV5-6; CDR3 length: 16; J gene: TRBJ1-6; D gene: NA; clone size: NA; CDR3 DNA: TGTGCCAGCAGCCCTACACCGAGCTCCTATAATTCACCCCTCCACTTT; CDR3 protein: CASSPTPSSYNSPLHF
V gene: TRBV7-2; CDR3 length: 17; J gene: TRBJ2-3; D gene: NA; clone size: NA; CDR3 DNA: TGTGCCAGCAGCGTCTGGTGGGGCGCGGGGAGCACAGATACGCAGTATTTT; CDR3 protein: CASSVWWGAGSTDTQYF
V gene: TRBV9; CDR3 length: 15; J gene: TRBJ2-1; D gene: TRBD2; clone size: NA; CDR3 DNA: TGTGCCAGCAGCGTAGTCCTAGCGGGGAGGAATGAGCAGTTCTTC; CDR3 protein: CASSVVLAGRNEQFF
V gene: TRBV5-1; CDR3 length: 14; J gene: TRBJ2-5; D gene: TRBD1; clone size: NA; CDR3 DNA: TGCGCCAGCAGCTTGATACAGGGGACGGAGACCCAGTACTTC; CDR3 protein: CASSLIQGTETQYF
V gene: TRBV4-1; CDR3 length: 16; J gene: TRBJ2-1; D gene: NA; clone size: NA; CDR3 DNA: TGCGCCAGCAGCCAAGGAATGAGGGGATCCTACAATGAGCAGTTCTTC; CDR3 protein: CASSQGMRGSYNEQFF
V gene: TRBV6-1; CDR3 length: 15; J gene: TRBJ2-6; D gene: NA; clone size: NA; CDR3 DNA: TGTGCCAGCAGTGTTCTAGGGGTCGGGGCCAACGTCCTGACTTTC; CDR3 protein: CASSVLGVGANVLTF
V gene: TRBV5-1; CDR3 length: 15; J gene: TRBJ2-7; D gene: NA; clone size: NA; CDR3 DNA: TGCGCCAGCAGCTTGGTGGGTGGCAGAGTTTACGAGCAGTACTTC; CDR3 protein: CASSLVGGRVYEQYF
V gene: TRBV5-1; CDR3 length: 11; J gene: TRBJ2-7; D gene: NA; clone size: medium-sized; CDR3 DNA: TGCGCCAGCAGCACAACCTACGAGCAGTACTTC; CDR3 protein: CASSTTYEQYF
V gene: TRBV29-1; CDR3 length: 14; J gene: TRBJ2-3; D gene: TRBD1; clone size: NA; CDR3 DNA: TGCAGCACCAAACCCAGGGGGAGCACAGATACGCAGTATTTT; CDR3 protein: CSTKPRGSTDTQYF
V gene: TRBV18; CDR3 length: 15; J gene: TRBJ1-1; D gene: TRBD1; clone size: NA; CDR3 DNA: TGTGCCAGCTCACCAACGACAGGGAAGGTCACTGAAGCTTTCTTT; CDR3 protein: CASSPTTGKVTEAFF
V gene: TRBV7-8; CDR3 length: 15; J gene: TRBJ2-2; D gene: TRBD1; clone size: NA; CDR3 DNA: TGTGCCAGCAGCGCCAGGGGACAGAGCACCGGGGAGCTGTTTTTT; CDR3 protein: CASSARGQSTGELFF
V gene: TRBV6-1; CDR3 length: 15; J gene: TRBJ2-5; D gene: TRBD2; clone size: NA; CDR3 DNA: TGTGCCAGCCGTGACACCATAATCGCTCGGGGGGCCCAGTACTTC; CDR3 protein: CASRDTIIARGAQYF
V gene: TRBV28; CDR3 length: 14; J gene: TRBJ1-2; D gene: TRBD1; clone size: few; CDR3 DNA: TGTGCCAGCAGGGGGGACAGGGTCAACTATGGCTACACCTTC; CDR3 protein: CASRGDRVNYGYTF
V gene: TRBV18; CDR3 length: 14; J gene: TRBJ2-1; D gene: NA; clone size: NA; CDR3 DNA: TGTGCCAGCTCACGATCGGCAGGGGGGAATGAGCAGTTCTTC; CDR3 protein: CASSRSAGGNEQFF
V gene: TRBV7-9; CDR3 length: 15; J gene: TRBJ1-1; D gene: NA; clone size: NA; CDR3 DNA: TGTGCCAGCAGCCTCGTTCTGCGTTCGGACACTGAAGCTTTCTTT; CDR3 protein: CASSLVLRSDTEAFF
V gene: TRBV7-9; CDR3 length: 14; J gene: TRBJ1-1; D gene: NA; clone size: once; CDR3 DNA: TGTGCCAGCAGATCTGTATCCCCCTTCACTGAAGCTTTCTTT; CDR3 protein: CASRSVSPFTEAFF
V gene: TRBV18; CDR3 length: 17; J gene: TRBJ2-5; D gene: TRBD1; clone size: NA; CDR3 DNA: TGTGCCAGCTCACCACTTCTGCAGGGGGTAACCCAAGAGACCCAGTACTTC; CDR3 protein: CASSPLLQGVTQETQYF
V gene: TRBV15; CDR3 length: 16; J gene: TRBJ1-3; D gene: NA; clone size: NA; CDR3 DNA: TGTGCCACCAGCCCCGTGGGACATTACTCTGGAAACACCATATATTTT; CDR3 protein: CATSPVGHYSGNTIYF
V gene: TRBV12-5; CDR3 length: 15; J gene: TRBJ1-1; D gene: NA; clone size: NA; CDR3 DNA: TGTGCTAGTGGTCCCACAGGGACCCTTCTCAAAGAAGCTTTCTTT; CDR3 protein: CASGPTGTLLKEAFF
V gene: TRBV5-6; CDR3 length: 15; J gene: TRBJ1-3; D gene: NA; clone size: NA; CDR3 DNA: TGTGCCAGCAGCTTCACCGGGACCTCTGGAAACACCATATATTTT; CDR3 protein: CASSFTGTSGNTIYF
V gene: TRBV27; CDR3 length: 15; J gene: TRBJ1-4; D gene: NA; clone size: NA; CDR3 DNA: TGTGCCAGCAGTCCCCTCTGGGGCGCATATGAAAAACTGTTTTTT; CDR3 protein: CASSPLWGAYEKLFF
V gene: TRBV7-2; CDR3 length: 16; J gene: TRBJ2-7; D gene: TRBD2; clone size: NA; CDR3 DNA: TGTGCCAGCAGCGGCAGACTAGCGGGGGGAGCCTACGAGCAGTACTTC; CDR3 protein: CASSGRLAGGAYEQYF
V gene: TRBV7-2; CDR3 length: 14; J gene: TRBJ1-1; D gene: NA; clone size: NA; CDR3 DNA: TGTGCCAGCAGCTTAGTGCCCCTGAACACTGAAGCTTTCTTT; CDR3 protein: CASSLVPLNTEAFF
V gene: TRBV15; CDR3 length: 17; J gene: TRBJ2-5; D gene: TRBD2; clone size: NA; CDR3 DNA: TGTGCCACCAGCAGAGGTTACGGCGGGGGGGAAAAAGAGACCCAGTACTTC; CDR3 protein: CATSRGYGGGEKETQYF
V gene: TRBV6-5; CDR3 length: 16; J gene: TRBJ2-4; D gene: NA; clone size: NA; CDR3 DNA: TGTGCCAGCAGTTCGGTTGTGGGGTCCGGTTTAAACATTCAGTACTTC; CDR3 protein: CASSSVVGSGLNIQYF
V gene: TRBV7-2; CDR3 length: 15; J gene: TRBJ2-7; D gene: NA; clone size: NA; CDR3 DNA: TGTGCCAGCAGCCCCTCCCCCATTGCGTCCTACGAGCAGTACTTC; CDR3 protein: CASSPSPIASYEQYF
V gene: TRBV5-1; CDR3 length: 13; J gene: TRBJ1-2; D gene: TRBD1; clone size: NA; CDR3 DNA: TGCGCCAGCAGCTACGGACAGGGTAATGACTACACCTTC; CDR3 protein: CASSYGQGNDYTF
V gene: TRBV2; CDR3 length: 15; J gene: TRBJ1-5; D gene: NA; clone size: NA; CDR3 DNA: TGTGCCAGCAGTGACTGGGAAGTACGTGGTCAGCCCCAGCATTTT; CDR3 protein: CASSDWEVRGQPQHF
V gene: TRBV2; CDR3 length: 12; J gene: TRBJ1-5; D gene: NA; clone size: NA; CDR3 DNA: TGTGCCAGCAGAGTTAGCAATCAGCCCCAGCATTTT; CDR3 protein: CASRVSNQPQHF